One sample yielded the 20 T cell receptor beta chains listed below, sequenced in a study of cytomegalovirus exposure and HLA in healthy donors. Primers for the PCR totalled 60 Vbeta and 13 Jbeta. Measured with immunoSEQ multiplex PCR; TCRdb has only the in-frame clones, and not every one. Here the sample spans about 200,000 clones, roughly 81% being singletons. Sequencing was done on a sample of PBMCs. These TCRs come from a woman under 40 in good health and CMV-seropositive.

The CDR3 coding sequence is TGCGCCAGCAGCTTGTTAGGACAGGGGGGTGACAGTGAAGCTTTCTTT. This codes for CASSLLGQGGDSEAFF. V gene TRBV5-1 combines with J gene TRBJ1-1; 10 nucleotides line up with TRBD1. Germline trimming cut 1 base from V and 7 bases from J; bases unmatched to any gene: 10. The CDR3 has 16 amino acids. Germline V gene data show CDR1 as SGHRS and CDR2 as YFSETQ.

This clone was observed once. The rearrangement links TRBV7-7 to TRBJ2-7; 8 bases agree with TRBD2. The germline gives CDR1 SSHAT, CDR2 FNYEAQ (reference sequence). The length of the CDR3 is 14 residues. Trimming took 4 bases from V and 6 from J; bases not matched to a gene: 8. The CDR3 loop is CASSSPGLGSEQYF. The DNA of the CDR3 is TGTGCCAGCAGCTCCCCGGGACTAGGCTCCGAGCAGTACTTC.

This chain uses TRBV19 with TRBJ1-2; possible D gene TRBD1, 6 bases. Germline assignment: CDR1 LNHDA and CDR2 SQIVND (reference sequence). The CDR3 totals 14 residues. V was clipped by 3 bases and J by 3 bases, with 11 bases between them. CDR3 in amino acids: CASSMTDRDYGYTF. The CDR3, as DNA: TGTGCCAGTAGTATGACGGACAGAGACTATGGCTACACCTTC. Together with reference TRBV19 and TRBJ1-2, the CDR3 gives the full variable domain: DGGITQSPKYLFRKEGQNVTLSCEQNLNHDAMYWYRQDPGQGLRLIYYSQIVNDFQKGDIAEGYSVSREKKESFPLTVTSAQKNPTAFYLCASSMTDRDYGYTFGSGTRLTVV.

V usage is TRBV28 and J usage is TRBJ1-1, with 10 bases matching TRBD1. Per the germline V gene, CDR1 is MDHEN and CDR2 is SYDVKM. The CDR3 has 16 residues. V dropped 6 bases and J dropped 4; count of bases not matched to a gene: 11. The CDR3 sequence is CASSPSPGQGSTEAFF. The CDR3 nucleotides read TGTGCCAGCAGCCCCTCTCCGGGACAGGGGTCCACTGAAGCTTTCTTT.

This clone was seen more than once but under ten times. This chain joins TRBV7-2 and TRBJ2-3, with TRBD2 matching over 9 bases. The germline CDR1 and CDR2 sequences are SGHTA and FQGNSA. The CDR3 contains 17 residues. The V gene end was trimmed by 5 bases and the J gene end by 2 bases; junction bases not matched to a gene: 11. The CDR3 DNA sequence: TGTGCCAGCAGCCCCCGATCAGCGGGAGGTTCCACAGATACGCAGTATTTT. Encoded protein: CASSPRSAGGSTDTQYF. The whole variable domain, filled in from reference TRBV7-2 and TRBJ2-3, reads GAGVSQSPSNKVTEKGKDVELRCDPISGHTALYWYRQSLGQGLEFLIYFQGNSAPDKSGLPSDRFSAERTGGSVSTLTIQRTQQEDSAVYLCASSPRSAGGSTDTQYFGPGTRLTVL.

Here the CDR3 reads CASSLFSARGQPNEKLFF. Written as DNA, the CDR3 is TGTGCCAGCAGTTTATTTTCCGCAAGGGGACAACCTAATGAAAAACTGTTTTTT. The chain couples TRBV28 to TRBJ1-4, with a possible D match to TRBD1 (6 bases). Germline V CDR1 and CDR2: MDHEN, SYDVKM. The CDR3 length is 18 residues. V dropped 1 base and J dropped 3 bases, with 18 bases sitting between them.

The CDR3: CASSLYHAGGSDTQYF. Written as DNA, the CDR3 is TGTGCCAGCAGCTTATATCACGCGGGAGGTTCAGATACGCAGTATTTT. The chain uses TRBV7-2 and TRBJ2-3; TRBD2 agrees at 8 bases. V shed 2 bases and J 4 bases; nucleotides not matched to a gene: 8. Germline CDR1 reads SGHTA; CDR2 reads FQGNSA. There are 16 residues in the CDR3.

The chain combines TRBV11-2 with TRBJ1-2; no clear D. Per germline, CDR1 SGHAT and CDR2 FQNNGV. The CDR3 is made up of 14 amino acids. V lost 7 bases, J lost 4 bases, and 16 bases lay in between. CDR3 in DNA: TGTGCCAGCACTTCCGTATCAGGAAGCTATGGCTACACCTTC. Amino acids: CASTSVSGSYGYTF.

This chain connects TRBV6-5 to TRBJ2-2; TRBD2 might be the D (5 bases). The germline CDR1 and CDR2 sequences are MNHEY and SVGAGI. Trimming pared 0 bases from V and 6 bases from J, leaving 11 bases between. This CDR3 spans 15 amino acids. CDR3 loop: CASSYSWARAGELFF. The CDR3 DNA is TGTGCCAGCAGTTACTCCTGGGCGCGGGCCGGGGAGCTGTTTTTT.

The chain carries TRBV7-9 and TRBJ2-3; maybe TRBD2 (5 bases). The CDR3 covers 11 residues. Germline V gene data show CDR1 as SEHNR and CDR2 as FQNEAQ (reference sequence). V was pared by 9 bases and J by 4 bases, with 8 bases between. CDR3 nucleotide sequence: TGTGCCAGTGAGGGTGCAGATACGCAGTATTTT. It translates to CASEGADTQYF.

The genes are TRBV28 and TRBJ1-5, with D possibly matching TRBD1 (5 bases). Germline V gene data show CDR1 as MDHEN and CDR2 as SYDVKM. V was cut by 6 bases and J by 3 bases, with 15 bases left in between. The CDR3 has 15 residues. Here the CDR3 reads CASSRGGENNQPQHF. The CDR3 coding sequence is TGTGCCAGCAGCCGCGGGGGGGAGAACAATCAGCCCCAGCATTTT.

The chain recombines TRBV7-9 with TRBJ2-5; no clear D. Trimming removed 1 base at V and 2 bases at J, with 8 bases between. This CDR3 is built from 14 residues. CDR1 and CDR2 (germline): SEHNR, FQNEAQ (reference sequence). The CDR3 loop reads CASSLVPGQETQYF. The CDR3 nucleotides read TGTGCCAGCAGCTTAGTCCCGGGTCAAGAGACCCAGTACTTC.

The CDR3 loop reads CASSLSADTQYF. The CDR3 DNA is TGTGCCAGCAGCCTTAGTGCAGATACGCAGTATTTT. The J gene is TRBJ2-3, the V gene TRBV7-2; D not resolved. V was clipped by 5 bases and J by 4 bases, with 7 bases between them. This CDR3 contains 12 residues. In germline, CDR1 is SGHTA, CDR2 FQGNSA.

This chain joins TRBV27 and TRBJ1-5, with a weak D call TRBD1 (6 bases). Per the germline V gene, CDR1 is MNHEY and CDR2 is SMNVEV (reference sequence). The V end lost 8 bases, the J end lost 4 bases, and 18 bases lay between the germline ends. CDR3 length: 15 amino acids. CDR3: CASGLNRAGNQPQHF. The CDR3 region has the DNA TGTGCCAGCGGATTAAACAGGGCTGGGAATCAGCCCCAGCATTTT.

The chain recombines TRBV19 with TRBJ1-1; tentatively, D is TRBD1 (5 bases). The V gene lost 7 bases and the J gene lost 1 base, with 16 bases spanning the gap. The germline V gene has CDR1 LNHDA and CDR2 SQIVND (reference sequence). The CDR3 loop spans 15 amino acids. CDR3 sequence (DNA): TGTGCCAGTAATCGTCAGGGCGTATCGAACACTGAAGCTTTCTTT. Translated, it gives CASNRQGVSNTEAFF.

V is TRBV18 and J is TRBJ1-1, with a tentative D call TRBD1 (5 bases). V was trimmed by 1 base and J by 0 bases, leaving 15 bases between them. Germline assignment: CDR1 KGHSH and CDR2 LQKENI. This CDR3 has 17 amino acids. CDR3 nucleotide sequence: TGTGCCAGCTCACCACGGTCCGGGGGGGGAATGAACACTGAAGCTTTCTTT. It codes for CASSPRSGGGMNTEAFF.

The gene calls are TRBV5-8 and TRBJ1-4; D possibly corresponds to TRBD1 (5 bases). The V gene's germline CDR1 is SGHTS and CDR2 YDEGEE. The CDR3 runs to 16 residues. Trimming shortened V by 4 bases and J by 0 bases, and 13 bases separated the two germline ends. CDR3 DNA sequence: TGTGCCAGCAGCCGCGGGGACGCCACAACTAATGAAAAACTGTTTTTT. As protein: CASSRGDATTNEKLFF.

The chain combines TRBV27 with TRBJ2-2, with a weak D call TRBD1 (5 bases). The CDR3 spans 15 residues. Germline V gives CDR1 MNHEY, CDR2 SMNVEV (reference sequence). V lost 4 bases, J lost 5 bases, and 14 bases lay in between. The CDR3 loop is CASSSWQGVTGELFF. DNA of the CDR3: TGTGCCAGCAGTTCGTGGCAAGGGGTGACCGGGGAGCTGTTTTTT.

This chain links TRBV30 with TRBJ2-7; a possible D gene is TRBD2 (6 bases). Germline values: CDR1 GTSNPN, CDR2 SVGIG (reference sequence). The CDR3 has 14 residues. V lost 5 bases and J 2 bases, leaving 16 bases between the germline ends. CDR3 loop: CAWGLASATYEQYF. As DNA, the CDR3 is TGTGCCTGGGGTCTGGCTAGCGCCACCTACGAGCAGTACTTC.

The chain combines TRBV29-1 with TRBJ2-1; the match to TRBD2 covers 11 bases. The CDR3 extends over 13 amino acids. J gave up 12 bases and V 7 bases, and 11 bases lay outside the gene matches. Germline loops: CDR1 SQVTM, CDR2 ANQGSEA. CDR3 protein: CSGRPTSGAMQFF. The CDR3 nucleotides read TGCAGCGGGCGGCCGACTAGCGGGGCGATGCAGTTCTTC.